The 23 T cell receptor beta chains below were found in one sample sequenced in a study of Ad26.COV2.S vaccination and SARS-CoV-2 variants. Described treatment: around 19 received Ad26.COV2.S at low or high dose, single or two shots; several received placebo; per-sample allocation not given. Repertoires come from day 63 after the first vaccine or placebo injection. The table came from immunoSEQ multiplex PCR; TCRdb's copy has only in-frame clones and leaves some out. Seen here are approximately 480,000 clones, around 88% observed once, and the top ten hold about 13%. This material consisted of peripheral blood, taken in a trial of Ad26.COV2.S vaccine versus placebo. These receptors came from a person between 18 and 65 years old who received the Ad26.COV2.S COVID-19 vaccine or a placebo.

V is TRBV18 and J is TRBJ2-7, with TRBD2 as a possible D gene (5 bases). The germline V gene has CDR1 KGHSH and CDR2 LQKENI. V was clipped by 1 base and J by 5 bases, with 24 bases between them. This CDR3 comprises 18 residues. The CDR3 bases are TGTGCCAGCTCACCACTGCGGTCCCCACTGGGCGGGCAAGACGAGCAGTACTTC. Translation: CASSPLRSPLGGQDEQYF.

Only one count was recorded for this clone. The chain has TRBV10-3 and TRBJ1-1, with a weak D call TRBD1 (5 bases). Looked up from germline, CDR1 is ENHRY and CDR2 is SYGVKD. This CDR3 has 14 residues. Trimming cost V 5 bases and J 4 bases, with 14 bases left between them. CDR3 sequence reads: CAISMTGQGTEAFF. Here the CDR3 DNA reads TGTGCCATCAGTATGACGGGTCAGGGCACTGAAGCTTTCTTT.

This clone was recorded once. The chain has TRBV7-8 and TRBJ2-1, with TRBD2 matching 10 bases. The CDR3 runs 15 residues. Germline assignment: CDR1 SGHVS and CDR2 FQNEAQ. V shed 2 bases, J shed 8 bases, and the junction held 6 bases outside the gene matches. CDR3 protein: CASSLMGLASDEQFF. In nucleotides, the CDR3 is TGTGCCAGCAGCTTAATGGGACTAGCGAGCGATGAGCAGTTCTTC.

This chain connects TRBV10-3 to TRBJ2-6; TRBD2 aligns across 7 bases. V shed 4 bases, J shed 0 bases, and the junction held 6 bases outside the gene matches. Germline values: CDR1 ENHRY, CDR2 SYGVKD. The CDR3 spans 17 residues. This CDR3 is CAISVSGGSSGANVLTF. CDR3 DNA: TGTGCCATCAGTGTTTCCGGGGGGAGCTCTGGGGCCAACGTCCTGACTTTC.

V usage is TRBV14 and J usage is TRBJ2-1; D possibly corresponds to TRBD1 (6 bases). The CDR3 extends over 15 amino acids. The germline V gene has CDR1 SGHDN and CDR2 FVKESK. Trimming removed 1 base from V and 8 bases from J, with 15 bases in between. The CDR3 region has the DNA TGTGCCAGCAGCCAAGGGGACAAGGTGTGGGATGAGCAGTTCTTC. This encodes CASSQGDKVWDEQFF. Together with reference TRBV14 and TRBJ2-1, the CDR3 gives the full variable domain: EAGVTQFPSHSVIEKGQTVTLRCDPISGHDNLYWYRRVMGKEIKFLLHFVKESKQDESGMPNNRFLAERTGGTYSTLKVQPAELEDSGVYFCASSQGDKVWDEQFFGPGTRLTVL.

The CDR3 coding sequence is TGTGCCAGCAGCTTAGGGACACAGAACTATGGCTACACCTTC. Translation: CASSLGTQNYGYTF. This sequence joins TRBV7-9 and TRBJ1-2, with D perhaps matching TRBD1 (5 bases). The V end was cut by 1 base, the J end by 2 bases, with 8 bases between. The CDR3 has 14 amino acids. Per germline, CDR1 SEHNR and CDR2 FQNEAQ (reference sequence). The full variable domain, with the rest looked up from reference TRBV7-9 and TRBJ1-2, is DTGVSQNPRHKITKRGQNVTFRCDPISEHNRLYWYRQTLGQGPEFLTYFQNEAQLEKSRLLSDRFSAERPKGSFSTLEIQRTEQGDSAMYLCASSLGTQNYGYTFGSGTRLTVV.

The gene calls are TRBV30 and TRBJ2-1; D gene ambiguous. In germline, CDR1 is GTSNPN, CDR2 SVGIG (reference sequence). This CDR3 comprises 11 residues. V lost 2 bases, J lost 7 bases, and 6 bases lay in between. The DNA for the CDR3 is TGTGCCTGGAGTCTTAGGAATGAGCAGTTCTTC. Translated, it gives CAWSLRNEQFF. The entire variable domain, with the rest obtained from reference TRBV30 and TRBJ2-1, is as follows: SQTIHQWPATLVQPVGSPLSLECTVEGTSNPNLYWYRQAAGRGLQLLFYSVGIGQISSEVPQNLSASRPQDRQFILSSKKLLLSDSGFYLCAWSLRNEQFFGPGTRLTVL.

The chain couples TRBV18 to TRBJ2-7, with 13 bases lining up with TRBD2. Germline CDR1 is KGHSH and CDR2 is LQKENI. The CDR3 sequence is 16 residues long. The ends lost 1 base at V and 5 bases at J; junction bases unmatched: 5. CDR3: CASSPRTSGSIDEQYF. CDR3 bases: TGTGCCAGCTCACCACGGACTAGCGGGAGTATCGACGAGCAGTACTTC.

The chain is built from TRBV9 and TRBJ2-3, with 16 bases matching TRBD2. Germline assignment: CDR1 SGDLS and CDR2 YYNGEE. The CDR3 has 16 amino acids. Trimming at V came to 4 bases and at J to 5 bases, leaving 4 bases not matched to a gene. The CDR3 DNA reads as TGTGCCAGCAGCCAGGGGACTAGCGGGAGGGGAGATACGCAGTATTTT. This encodes CASSQGTSGRGDTQYF.

The V call is TRBV5-1, the J call TRBJ2-3; no clear D. Trimming took off 3 bases at V and 0 bases at J, with 11 bases between the two ends. Germline CDR1 SGHRS, CDR2 YFSETQ. The CDR3 consists of 15 residues. Here the CDR3 DNA reads TGCGCCAGCAGCTCCCCGATAGCAAGCACAGATACGCAGTATTTT. Translating gives CASSSPIASTDTQYF.

In nucleotides, the CDR3 is TGCGCCAGCAGTCCGGAAGGGGGGACTGAAGCTTTCTTT. Its translation: CASSPEGGTEAFF. The V gene is TRBV23-1, the J gene TRBJ1-1; D might be TRBD1 (6 bases). TRBV23-1 is an ORF; its function is uncertain. The CDR3 has 13 amino acids. V gave up 4 bases and J gave up 5 bases, with 11 bases separating them.

This sequence joins TRBV6-5 and TRBJ2-7, with D perhaps TRBD1 or TRBD2 (6 bases each). The V and J ends lost 7 bases and 0 bases respectively, with 7 bases between them. The length of the CDR3 is 12 residues. CDR1 MNHEY and CDR2 SVGAGI come from the germline V gene. DNA for the CDR3: TGTGCCAGCACGGGGGCCTCCTACGAGCAGTACTTC. Protein: CASTGASYEQYF.

This chain uses TRBV28 with TRBJ2-1; D not resolved. The CDR3 spans 14 residues. Germline CDR1 is MDHEN and CDR2 is SYDVKM. Trimming stripped 4 bases from V and 15 bases from J, with 22 bases between. This chain's CDR3 is CASSSAPPVGLWFF. The CDR3 DNA is TGTGCCAGCAGTTCGGCCCCCCCGGTAGGGCTTTGGTTCTTC.

The rearrangement uses TRBV20-1 and TRBJ2-7; TRBD1 agrees at 12 bases. Germline assignment: CDR1 DFQATT and CDR2 SNEGSKA (reference sequence). This CDR3 region has 15 residues. With V trimmed by 3 bases and J by 4 bases, 7 bases remained unmatched. Here the CDR3 reads CSASGRDRGQYEQYF. The CDR3 nucleotides read TGCAGTGCTAGTGGGCGGGACAGGGGGCAATACGAGCAGTACTTC.

The V call is TRBV5-6, the J call TRBJ2-7, with TRBD2 identical over 8 bases. The CDR3 is 15 amino acids. Germline loops: CDR1 SGHDT, CDR2 YYEEEE. Trimming removed 5 bases from V and 5 bases from J; junction bases left unmatched: 12. The CDR3 DNA follows: TGTGCCAGCAGTTACCCGGGAGGGCGGCGGGACGAGCAGTACTTC. Translating it yields CASSYPGGRRDEQYF.

V gene TRBV7-3 combines with J gene TRBJ2-2, with D uncertain. The germline V and J ends were trimmed by 1 base and 6 bases, with 6 bases remaining between them. Germline V gene data show CDR1 as SGHTA and CDR2 as FQGTGA. The CDR3 has 13 amino acids. CDR3 bases: TGTGCCAGCAGCTTAAATGGGGCCGGGGAGCTGTTTTTT. It is translated as CASSLNGAGELFF.

This clone has a handful of counts. The genes are TRBV6-2 or TRBV6-3 and TRBJ2-2; 12 positions match TRBD2. Germline V gene data show CDR1 as MNHEY and CDR2 as SVGEGT. CDR3 length: 16 residues. J lost 5 bases, V lost 4 bases, and 5 bases had no gene match. The CDR3 nucleotides are TGTGCCAGCAGTTCTCGGACTAGCGGGACGACCGGGGAGCTGTTTTTT. Residues: CASSSRTSGTTGELFF.

V and J are TRBV19 and TRBJ2-7, with 10 bases that match TRBD2. The CDR3 has 14 residues. Germline CDR1 and CDR2: LNHDA and SQIVND (reference sequence). The J segment lost 2 bases and the V segment lost 6 bases, leaving 4 bases of the junction unmatched. The CDR3 is CASRDLAGAYEQYF. CDR3 coding DNA: TGTGCCAGTAGAGATCTAGCGGGGGCCTACGAGCAGTACTTC.

The chain joins TRBV28 to TRBJ1-5; D gene unclear. The CDR3 has 14 amino acids. The germline V and J ends were trimmed by 6 bases and 4 bases, with 13 bases remaining between them. Germline V CDR1 and CDR2: MDHEN, SYDVKM. CDR3 amino acids: CASRTNYMNQPQHF. CDR3 bases: TGTGCCAGCAGGACAAATTACATGAATCAGCCCCAGCATTTT.

The gene calls are TRBV19 and TRBJ2-1; 10 bases are shared with TRBD2. The CDR3 has 15 amino acids. CDR1 LNHDA and CDR2 SQIVND come from the germline V gene (reference sequence). Losses at the gene ends were 3 bases for V and 5 bases for J; bases not matched to a gene: 4. Written as DNA, the CDR3 is TGTGCCAGTAGTATTCCTAGCGGGAGCCACAATGAGCAGTTCTTC. Translating it yields CASSIPSGSHNEQFF.

This clone was seen just once. The CDR3 sequence: CASSQDVSSRGELFF. The CDR3 DNA reads as TGCGCCAGCAGCCAAGATGTCAGCTCTAGGGGGGAGCTGTTTTTT. The genes are TRBV4-1 and TRBJ2-2, with D unclear. From germline, CDR1 is MGHRA and CDR2 YSYEKL. Trimming stripped 0 bases from V and 8 bases from J, with 13 bases between. CDR3 length equals 15 residues.

This clone was observed a handful of times. This sequence joins TRBV6-2 or TRBV6-3 and TRBJ2-7; D ambiguous. V was pared by 5 bases and J by 2 bases, with 10 bases between. Germline CDR1 reads MNHEY; CDR2 reads SVGEGT. The CDR3 spans 13 residues. The CDR3 nucleotides read TGTGCCAGCAGTAGGCCCTGGGCCTACGAGCAGTACTTC. Its protein product is CASSRPWAYEQYF.

This clone was observed a handful of times. V gene TRBV9 combines with J gene TRBJ2-2, with TRBD1 identical over 9 bases. V shed 2 bases and J 4 bases; nucleotides not matched to a gene: 9. The CDR3 contains 17 residues. Germline CDR1 SGDLS, CDR2 YYNGEE. The CDR3 region has the DNA TGTGCCAGCAGCGTCGGGATTGGACAGGGGTCCACCGGGGAGCTGTTTTTT. This codes for CASSVGIGQGSTGELFF.